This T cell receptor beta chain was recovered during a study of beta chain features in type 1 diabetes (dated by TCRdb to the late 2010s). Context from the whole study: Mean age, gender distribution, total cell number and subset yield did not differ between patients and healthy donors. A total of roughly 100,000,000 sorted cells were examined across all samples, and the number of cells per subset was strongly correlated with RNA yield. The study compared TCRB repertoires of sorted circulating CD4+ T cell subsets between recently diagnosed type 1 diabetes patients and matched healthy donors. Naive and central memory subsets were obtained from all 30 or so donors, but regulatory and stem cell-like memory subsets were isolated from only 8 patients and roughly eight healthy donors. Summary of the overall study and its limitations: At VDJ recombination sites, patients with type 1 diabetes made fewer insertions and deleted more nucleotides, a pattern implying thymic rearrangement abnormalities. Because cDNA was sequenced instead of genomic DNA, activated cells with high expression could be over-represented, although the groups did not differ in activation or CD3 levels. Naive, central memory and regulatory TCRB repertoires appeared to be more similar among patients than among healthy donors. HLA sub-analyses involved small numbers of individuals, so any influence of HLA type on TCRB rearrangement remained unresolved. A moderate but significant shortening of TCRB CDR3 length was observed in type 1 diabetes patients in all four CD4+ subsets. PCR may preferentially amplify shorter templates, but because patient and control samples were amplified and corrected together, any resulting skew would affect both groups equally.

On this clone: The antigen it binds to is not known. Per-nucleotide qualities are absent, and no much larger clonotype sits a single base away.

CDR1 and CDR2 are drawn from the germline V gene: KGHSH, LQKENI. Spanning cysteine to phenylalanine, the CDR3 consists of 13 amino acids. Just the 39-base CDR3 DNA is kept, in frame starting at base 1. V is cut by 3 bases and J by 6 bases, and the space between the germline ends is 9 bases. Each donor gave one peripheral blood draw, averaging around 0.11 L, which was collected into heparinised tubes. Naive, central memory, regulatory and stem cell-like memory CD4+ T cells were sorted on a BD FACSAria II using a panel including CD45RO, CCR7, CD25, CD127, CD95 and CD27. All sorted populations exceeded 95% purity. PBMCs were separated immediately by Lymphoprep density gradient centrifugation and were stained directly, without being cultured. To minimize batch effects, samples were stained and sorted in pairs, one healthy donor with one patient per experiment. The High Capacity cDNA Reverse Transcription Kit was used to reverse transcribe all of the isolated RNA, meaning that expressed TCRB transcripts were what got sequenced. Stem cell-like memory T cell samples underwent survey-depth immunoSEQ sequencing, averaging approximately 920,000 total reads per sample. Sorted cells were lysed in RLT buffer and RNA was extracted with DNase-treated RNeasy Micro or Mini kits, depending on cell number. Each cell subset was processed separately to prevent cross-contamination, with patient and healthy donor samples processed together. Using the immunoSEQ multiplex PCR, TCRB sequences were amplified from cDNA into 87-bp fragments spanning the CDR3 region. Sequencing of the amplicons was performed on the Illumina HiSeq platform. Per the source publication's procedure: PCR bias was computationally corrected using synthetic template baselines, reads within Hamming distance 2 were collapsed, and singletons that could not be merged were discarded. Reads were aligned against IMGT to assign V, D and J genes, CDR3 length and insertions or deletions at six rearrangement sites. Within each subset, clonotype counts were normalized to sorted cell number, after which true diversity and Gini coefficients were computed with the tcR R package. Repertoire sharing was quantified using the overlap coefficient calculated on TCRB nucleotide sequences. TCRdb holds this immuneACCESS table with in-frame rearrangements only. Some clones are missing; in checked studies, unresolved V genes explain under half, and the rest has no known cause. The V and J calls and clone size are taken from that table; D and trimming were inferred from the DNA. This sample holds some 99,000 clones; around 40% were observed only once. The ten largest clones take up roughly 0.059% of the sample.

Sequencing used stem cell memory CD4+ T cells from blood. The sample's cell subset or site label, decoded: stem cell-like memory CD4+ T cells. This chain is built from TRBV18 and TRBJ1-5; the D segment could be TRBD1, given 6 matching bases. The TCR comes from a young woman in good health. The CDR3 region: CASSPTGAQPQHF. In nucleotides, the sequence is TGTGCCAGCTCACCGACAGGCGCTCAGCCCCAGCATTTT.